The 7 T cell receptor beta chains below all came from one sample that was sequenced in a study of long-term antiretroviral therapy in people with HIV. Run at survey level, the immunoSEQ assay was version v3.0. TCRdb's table, derived via immunoSEQ multiplex PCR, lists solely in-frame clones and lacks some. The repertoire consists of over 25,000 clones, with approximately 88% occurring once and the leading ten covering about 4%. The input for sequencing was unsorted PBMCs, taken 0.5 years after starting antiretroviral therapy. The receptors stem from a young woman with HIV.

This clone was seen just once. The CDR3 nucleotides are TGTGCCAGCAGCAAACAGGGCGAGACCCAGTACTTC. Amino acid sequence: CASSKQGETQYF. This chain uses TRBV7-9 with TRBJ2-5; D is possibly TRBD1 (6 bases). The CDR3 is 12 amino acids. V was pared by 5 bases and J by 5 bases, with 9 bases between. The V gene's germline CDR1 is SEHNR and CDR2 FQNEAQ (reference sequence).

This chain uses TRBV13 with TRBJ2-7; the match to TRBD1 covers 9 bases. The CDR3 length is 14 residues. Germline trimming cut 3 bases from V and 4 bases from J; bases unmatched to any gene: 4. Looked up from germline, CDR1 is PRHDT and CDR2 is FYEKMQ (reference sequence). The CDR3 protein is CASSFGTGRYEQYF. The CDR3 coding sequence is TGTGCCAGCAGCTTTGGGACAGGGAGATACGAGCAGTACTTC. The full variable domain, in which reference TRBV13 and TRBJ2-7 provide the parts outside the CDR3, is AAGVIQSPRHLIKEKRETATLKCYPIPRHDTVYWYQQGPGQDPQFLISFYEKMQSDKGSIPDRFSAQQFSDYHSELNMSSLELGDSALYFCASSFGTGRYEQYFGPGTRLTVT.

This chain connects TRBV19 to TRBJ1-5; D may be TRBD1 (5 bases). The CDR3 runs to 14 residues. Germline V CDR1 and CDR2: LNHDA, SQIVND (reference sequence). Trimming removed 3 bases at V and 8 bases at J, with 14 bases between. The DNA of the CDR3 is TGTGCCAGTAGTATGTGGGGGGTCCGGGAGCCCCAGCATTTT. It specifies CASSMWGVREPQHF.

The chain combines TRBV28 with TRBJ1-3; perhaps TRBD1 as D (5 bases). The V gene's germline CDR1 is MDHEN and CDR2 SYDVKM. CDR3 length: 14 amino acids. V was clipped by 3 bases and J by 4 bases, with 10 bases between them. For the CDR3, the DNA is TGTGCCAGCAGTTTGGCAGGGTCCGGAAACACCATATATTTT. As protein: CASSLAGSGNTIYF.

This chain joins TRBV6-6 and TRBJ2-6, with D unresolved. CDR1 MNHNY and CDR2 SVGAGI come from the germline V gene (reference sequence). Trimming took off 5 bases at V and 0 bases at J, with 11 bases between the two ends. The CDR3 length is 16 residues. CDR3 residues: CASSRKKDSGANVLTF. The CDR3 DNA reads TGTGCCAGCAGTCGTAAAAAAGACTCTGGGGCCAACGTCCTGACTTTC.

The chain is built from TRBV27 and TRBJ2-2; D gene uncertain. Trimming took 5 bases from V and 7 from J, leaving 20 bases between them. CDR3 size: 16 residues. Germline V gives CDR1 MNHEY, CDR2 SMNVEV (reference sequence). The CDR3 DNA is TGTGCCAGCAGTGTCGGTGCAGCTTTTTCGGTCGGGGAGCTGTTTTTT. This sequence encodes CASSVGAAFSVGELFF.

The chain carries TRBV6-1 and TRBJ1-2; a possible D gene is TRBD1 (5 bases). Germline V gives CDR1 MNHNS, CDR2 SASEGT. This CDR3 comprises 13 residues. V was cut by 2 bases and J by 3 bases, with 7 bases left in between. The CDR3 loop is CASSETGDYGYTF. CDR3 bases: TGTGCCAGCAGTGAAACAGGAGACTATGGCTACACCTTC.